This T cell receptor (beta chain) is from a study of PD-L1 blockade in urothelial cancer (dated by TCRdb to 2016 to 2017). For context, the study as a whole: Therapy was started in the mid-2010s for all patients, and atezolizumab 1,200 mg was administered intravenously every 3 weeks. Twenty-five of 29 patients were males with bladder-origin urothelial cancer, and 18 of 29 reported a prior smoking history. An ECOG performance status of 0 or 1 was recorded for the patients, and 0 to 3 prior chemotherapy regimens had been received by the patients. Blood samples were analyzed at two time points: 3 weeks after treatment start (second dose) and 6 weeks after treatment start. A median of around 150,000 T cells and some 82,000 unique TCRs was obtained from blood samples, and a median clonality of roughly 0.08 was observed. An exploratory multi-omic analysis was conducted of the somatic, immune and clinical correlates of response to PD-L1 blockade with atezolizumab in urothelial cancer. Pretreatment tumor samples, along with matched peripheral blood serially collected before and after atezolizumab treatment, were subjected to TCR sequencing. Progression-free survival longer than 6 months counted as durable clinical benefit, and TCR features were additionally tested against both progression-free and overall survival. In the same patients who had TCR sequencing, pretreatment tumors also underwent whole exome sequencing and RNA sequencing. Roughly ten patients achieved durable clinical benefit and approximately 19 did not. Some 30 patients had pretreatment blood TCR-seq, approximately 24 had at least one posttreatment blood collection, and approximately 24 had tumor TCR-seq.

Synthetic TCR analog templates were spiked into each PCR so that absolute template abundance could be estimated from read counts. TCRbeta CDR3 regions were amplified from genomic DNA with bias-controlled V and J gene primers using the immunoSEQ assay. Sequencing of rearranged TCRbeta segments was performed at approximately 20X coverage. The authors processed their data as follows. Clustering was used to correct sequencing errors, and CDR3s were annotated against IMGT so that V, D and J genes could be assigned. Downstream analyses used only productive TCRbeta rearrangements, leaving out any out-of-frame or stop-codon sequences. Clonality was calculated as one minus the Shannon entropy normalized by the log of the number of unique productive sequences. Fisher's exact test with Benjamini-Hochberg correction, at a threshold of adjusted p below 0.01, was used to find clones that differed between time points or between blood and tumor. TCRdb obtained this table from immuneACCESS and retained in-frame rearrangements with V and J assigned. These tables miss some clones; where compared with another copy, unresolved V genes account for less than half of the shortfall, and the remainder is unexplained. Clonal size and the V and J genes are those of that table, whereas D and trimming came from the DNA. Here the sample has about 56,000 clones; 85% occur a single time. The ten most abundant clones make up around 16% of the sample.

The CDR3 starts with the cysteine, ends with the phenylalanine, and has 15 residues. Only the CDR3 part of the read is kept: 45 bases, read in frame from the first base. The germline V gene (reference sequence) provides CDR1 SEHNR and CDR2 FQNEAQ. V is pruned by 3 bases and J by 0 bases, leaving 1 base of the junction without a gene match. This specimen's time point label, per the study, means: pretreatment peripheral blood. A cohort of approximately 31 patients with locally advanced or metastatic urothelial carcinoma, treated at Memorial Sloan Kettering on a trial protocol, was included. Peripheral blood mononuclear cells were collected from each patient pretreatment and during treatment, giving between 1 and 8 total time points per patient. The Qiagen DNeasy Blood extraction kit was used to purify genomic DNA from total PBMCs and tumor samples. PBMCs were collected pretreatment and during treatment, and were isolated and stored as previously described.

Overall study outcomes, separate from this receptor: Because the sample size was small (n of about 27) and many of the analyses were exploratory, the results are meant to be hypothesis-generating. Among patients with durable benefit, tumor-associated TCR clones showed greater expansion in peripheral blood 3 weeks after treatment started (n = 22, p = 0.022). Improved progression-free and overall survival was associated with having pretreatment peripheral blood TCR clonality below the median.

Regarding this clone: No antigen is known for it. Per-nucleotide qualities are absent, and no much larger clonotype sits a single base away.

The V and J segments used are TRBV7-9 and TRBJ1-4, with 7 central nucleotides matching TRBD1. The receptor comes from a man between 65 and 85 years old with urothelial cancer. The sequencing here drew on PBMCs, taken around atezolizumab (anti-PD-L1) treatment. This receptor carries the CDR3 CASSFQGATNEKLFF. The nucleotide sequence reads TGTGCCAGCAGCTTCCAGGGGGCAACTAATGAAAAACTGTTTTTT.